This T cell receptor (beta chain) appears in the sequencing data of a study of T cell responses to AZD1222 COVID-19 vaccine. This clone was detected only a few times. With 6 bases clipped from V and 6 bases from J, the junction kept 1 base outside the gene matches. This CDR3 has 11 residues. Germline V lookup: CDR1 MNHEY, CDR2 SVGEGT. Sequencing used immunoSEQ multiplex PCR; TCRdb keeps in-frame clones, though not all of them. The sample consists of under 150,000 clones, roughly 93% of them appearing once. This rearrangement joins TRBV6-2 or TRBV6-3 to TRBJ1-1, with 7 nucleotides matching TRBD1. This receptor was identified in an adult in good health. The sequenced sample was peripheral blood, obtained on day 0 of AZD1222 vaccination. CDR3 sequence (DNA): TGTGCCAGCAGCCAGGGGGCTGAAGCTTTCTTT. This gives the protein CASSQGAEAFF.